This T cell receptor (beta chain) was sequenced for a study of radiotherapy plus CTLA-4 blockade in lung cancer. As for the study in general: Objective responses were documented in around 20% of patients, with disease control in roughly 30%.

A single count supports this clone. Method: immunoSEQ multiplex PCR; TCRdb's copy keeps in-frame clones and lacks some. The sample lists about 73,000 clones, roughly 87% occurring once. Germline loops: CDR1 MNHNY, CDR2 SVGAGI (reference sequence). The CDR3 loop spans 15 amino acids. Losses at the gene ends were 6 bases for V and 3 bases for J; bases not matched to a gene: 10. This rearrangement joins TRBV6-6 to TRBJ2-7; 8 positions match TRBD1. Sequencing used peripheral blood, obtained from a patient treated with radiotherapy plus ipilimumab. The receptor comes from a human donor with non-small cell lung cancer that progressed on radiotherapy plus ipilimumab. The CDR3: CASSQEQGVGYEQYF. The CDR3, as DNA: TGTGCCAGCAGCCAGGAACAGGGGGTTGGCTACGAGCAGTACTTC.